The next 9 T cell receptor beta chains were all read from a single sample in a study of T cell responses to AZD1222 COVID-19 vaccine (dated by TCRdb to the early 2020s). This specimen's time point label, interpreted: baseline before first vaccination. Library preparation employed the immunoSEQ multiplex PCR assay. TCRdb carries this immuneACCESS record with in-frame sequences only. Its versions omit some clonotypes, under half of them owing to an unresolved V gene in the studies checked, with the rest unexplained. The sample profile shows approximately 90,000 clones; almost 90% of them were found once. About 8.4% of the sample comes from the top ten. Specimen: peripheral blood, collected on day 0 of AZD1222 vaccination. These receptors came from an adult in good health.

J is TRBJ1-5 and V is TRBV23-1; D is possibly TRBD1 (6 bases). TRBV23-1 is flagged as an ORF with uncertain function. V lost 3 bases, J lost 9 bases, and 24 bases lay in between. CDR3 length: 17 amino acids. The CDR3: CASSHPLGDKWARPQHF. CDR3 bases: TGCGCCAGCAGTCACCCACTGGGGGACAAATGGGCTCGGCCCCAGCATTTT.

The rearrangement joins TRBV7-3 to TRBJ2-7; TRBD1 matches 7 bases. Germline CDR1 and CDR2: SGHTA and FQGTGA. The V and J ends lost 3 bases and 2 bases, in that order; junction bases with no gene match: 1. There are 13 residues in the CDR3. The CDR3: CASSFDRAYEQYF. CDR3 in DNA: TGTGCCAGCAGCTTTGACAGGGCCTACGAGCAGTACTTC.

The gene calls are TRBV6-2 or TRBV6-3 and TRBJ2-1; possibly TRBD1 for D (5 bases). CDR3 length: 15 residues. Per the germline V gene, CDR1 is MNHEY and CDR2 is SVGEGT. V lost 4 bases to trimming and J lost 6 bases, with 16 bases between them. The CDR3 sequence: CASSSLRDFVNEQFF. CDR3 nucleotide sequence: TGTGCCAGCAGTTCCCTCAGGGATTTCGTCAATGAGCAGTTCTTC.

The chain joins TRBV19 to TRBJ1-5, with D perhaps TRBD1 (6 bases). Germline V gives CDR1 LNHDA, CDR2 SQIVND (reference sequence). CDR3 length: 17 residues. V was trimmed by 1 base and J by 2 bases, leaving 15 bases between them. The CDR3 protein is CASSIGRRGGGNQPQHF. The CDR3 DNA follows: TGTGCCAGTAGTATAGGGCGCAGGGGAGGTGGCAATCAGCCCCAGCATTTT.

This sequence joins TRBV2 and TRBJ2-3; 9 bases fit TRBD2. Unmatched junction bases numbered 8, after V lost 2 bases and J lost 2 bases. CDR3 length: 17 amino acids. The germline CDR1 and CDR2 sequences are SNHLY and FYNNEI. The CDR3 DNA sequence: TGTGCCAGCAGTGAATTCCCTAGCGGGGAAGCCACAGATACGCAGTATTTT. It specifies CASSEFPSGEATDTQYF.

The CDR3 DNA reads TGTGCCAGCAGCCATTATTCTAGCGGGGGAAGCACAGATACGCAGTATTTT. It codes for CASSHYSSGGSTDTQYF. The chain combines TRBV3-1 (or the pseudogene TRBV3-2) with TRBJ2-3; TRBD2 agrees at 10 bases. The V gene end was trimmed by 3 bases and the J gene end by 0 bases; junction bases not matched to a gene: 6. The CDR3 is 17 amino acids. The germline gives CDR1 LGHDT, CDR2 YNNKEL (reference sequence).

This clone occurred a few times. CDR3 sequence reads: CASSLQGSAGELFF. CDR3 DNA: TGTGCCAGCAGCTTACAGGGATCGGCCGGGGAGCTGTTTTTT. V usage is TRBV7-9 and J usage is TRBJ2-2; D may be TRBD1 (5 bases). With 2 bases removed from V and 6 bases from J, the gap between germline ends came to 10 bases. Germline V CDR1 and CDR2: SEHNR, FQNEAQ (reference sequence). The CDR3 spans 14 residues.

The CDR3 DNA is TGTGCCAGCAGGGGTGTGAACACTGAAGCTTTCTTT. It encodes CASRGVNTEAFF. The rearrangement joins TRBV6-4 to TRBJ1-1, with D hard to call. Deletions cut 6 bases from V and 0 bases from J, with 5 bases between. Germline loops: CDR1 MRHNA, CDR2 SNTAGT. This CDR3 spans 12 amino acids.

V usage is TRBV7-2 and J usage is TRBJ1-2, with 8 bases lining up with TRBD1. This CDR3 has 15 residues. V trimming: 0 bases; J trimming: 4 bases; junction bases outside the gene matches: 4. Germline CDR1 is SGHTA and CDR2 is FQGNSA. CDR3 region: CASSLASGTGYGYTF. The CDR3 DNA reads TGTGCCAGCAGCTTAGCTTCCGGGACAGGCTATGGCTACACCTTC.